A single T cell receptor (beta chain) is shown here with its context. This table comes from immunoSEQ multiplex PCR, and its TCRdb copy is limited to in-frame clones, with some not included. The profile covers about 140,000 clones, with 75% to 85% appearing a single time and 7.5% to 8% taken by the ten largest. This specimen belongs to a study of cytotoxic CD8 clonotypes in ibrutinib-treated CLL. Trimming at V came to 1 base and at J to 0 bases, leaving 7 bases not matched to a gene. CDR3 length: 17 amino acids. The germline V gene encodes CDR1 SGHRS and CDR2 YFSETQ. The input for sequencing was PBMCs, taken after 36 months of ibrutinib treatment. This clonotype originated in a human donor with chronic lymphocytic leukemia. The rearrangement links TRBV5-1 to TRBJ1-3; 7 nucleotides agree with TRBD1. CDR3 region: CASSLTGTESSGNTIYF. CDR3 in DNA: TGCGCCAGCAGCTTGACCGGGACAGAGAGCTCTGGAAACACCATATATTTT.